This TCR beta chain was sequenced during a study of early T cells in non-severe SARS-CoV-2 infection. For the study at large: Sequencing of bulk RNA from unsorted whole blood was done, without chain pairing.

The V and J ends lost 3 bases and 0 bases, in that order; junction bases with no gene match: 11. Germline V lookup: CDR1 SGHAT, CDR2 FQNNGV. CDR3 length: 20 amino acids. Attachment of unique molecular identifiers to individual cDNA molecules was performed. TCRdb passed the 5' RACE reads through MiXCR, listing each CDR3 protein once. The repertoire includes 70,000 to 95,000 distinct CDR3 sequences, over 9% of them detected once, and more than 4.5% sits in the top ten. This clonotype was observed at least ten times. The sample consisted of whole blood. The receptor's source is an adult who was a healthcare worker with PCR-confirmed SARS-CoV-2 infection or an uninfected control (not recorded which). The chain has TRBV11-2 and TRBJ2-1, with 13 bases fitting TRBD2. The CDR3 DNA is TGTGCCAGCAGCTTTGACTTCGGGACTAGCGGGACCCTCTCCTACAATGAGCAGTTCTTC. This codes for CASSFDFGTSGTLSYNEQFF.